This T cell receptor (beta chain) was profiled in a study of OX40 agonist ivuxolimab in advanced cancers. Study conclusions and caveats: Both CD4+ and CD8+ T cell populations in blood had undergone clonal expansion by week 6 at 0.1 to 3.0 mg/kg. No antigen was identified for the clonally expanded peripheral T cells. On average, CD8+ T cells had more expanded clones than CD4+.

To note about this clone: Its antigen is unidentified.

CDR3 length: 12 amino acids. V gave up 3 bases and J gave up 6 bases, with 7 bases separating them. Germline V gives CDR1 MDHEN, CDR2 SYDVKM. Assay used: immunoSEQ multiplex PCR; TCRdb lists only in-frame clones, some missing. Among roughly 30,000 clones, 70% to 90% were seen once, and the ten largest hold roughly 53%. The chain employs TRBV28 and TRBJ2-3; D remains ambiguous. This specimen consisted of CD4+ or CD8+ T cells sorted from blood, obtained in a trial of the OX40 agonist ivuxolimab. This TCR was sampled from an adult with an advanced solid tumor such as melanoma, head and neck, liver or kidney cancer. CDR3 bases: TGTGCCAGCAGTTTCGTCAGGGATACGCAGTATTTT. Protein product: CASSFVRDTQYF.